The 30 T cell receptor beta chains given below trace back to one sample, sequenced in a study of T-cell memory formation after mild COVID-19. TCRdb reprocessed the 5' RACE reads with MiXCR, giving one entry per CDR3 protein. Of 470,000 or so distinct CDR3 sequences in the sample, 20% to 30% were seen once. Specimen: PBMCs or a T cell subset sorted from them (not recorded which). These receptor sequences come from an adult woman who had mild COVID-19 (a few samples of this study predate the infection). Cell type and time point are not known.

This chain connects TRBV20-1 to TRBJ2-3; D might be TRBD2 (5 bases). In germline, CDR1 is DFQATT, CDR2 SNEGSKA (reference sequence). Trimming cost V 0 bases and J 2 bases, with 18 bases left between them. This CDR3 contains 17 residues. The CDR3 loop reads CSARDPTTSSFTDTQYF. In DNA, the CDR3 is TGCAGTGCTAGAGACCCGACTACCTCCTCCTTCACAGATACGCAGTATTTT.

The V call is TRBV5-1, the J call TRBJ2-1, with D perhaps matching TRBD1 (5 bases). The CDR3 runs 13 residues. The V and J ends lost 3 bases and 8 bases respectively, with 12 bases between them. Looked up from germline, CDR1 is SGHRS and CDR2 is YFSETQ. The CDR3 sequence: CASSYERGHEQFF. The CDR3 nucleotides read TGCGCCAGCAGCTATGAAAGGGGCCATGAGCAGTTCTTC.

This clonotype turned up a few times. This rearrangement joins TRBV5-1 to TRBJ2-3; 13 nucleotides match TRBD2. Trimming took 10 bases from V and 2 from J; bases not matched to a gene: 4. The CDR3 is 14 amino acids. Germline CDR1 and CDR2: SGHRS and YFSETQ. Here the CDR3 reads CAATSGGPTDTQYF. The CDR3 DNA reads TGCGCCGCGACTAGCGGGGGGCCCACAGATACGCAGTATTTT.

V gene TRBV4-1 combines with J gene TRBJ1-5, with 8 bases that match TRBD1. Germline CDR1 MGHRA, CDR2 YSYEKL. With V trimmed by 0 bases and J by 4 bases, 2 bases remained unmatched. This CDR3 contains 15 residues. CDR3 region: CASSQDRGPNQPQHF. The CDR3 DNA reads as TGCGCCAGCAGCCAAGACAGGGGGCCAAATCAGCCCCAGCATTTT.

The sample holds a few counts of this clonotype. The chain joins TRBV20-1 to TRBJ2-1, with 10 nucleotides matching TRBD2. V shed 0 bases, J shed 12 bases, and the junction held 8 bases outside the gene matches. The CDR3 consists of 14 residues. Germline CDR1 is DFQATT and CDR2 is SNEGSKA (reference sequence). The CDR3 DNA follows: TGCAGTGCTAGAGATTGGCTAGCGGGAGCGGGGCAGTTCTTC. It yields the protein CSARDWLAGAGQFF.

This clonotype was observed a few times. This chain connects TRBV20-1 to TRBJ2-3, with D unresolved. The CDR3 is 12 amino acids. Germline CDR1 reads DFQATT; CDR2 reads SNEGSKA (reference sequence). CDR3 bases: TGCAGCTCGGACCACCACACAGATACGCAGTATTTT. It translates to CSSDHHTDTQYF.

The chain carries TRBV5-4 and TRBJ2-2; 7 bases agree with TRBD2. The V and J ends lost 3 bases and 4 bases, in that order; junction bases with no gene match: 6. The CDR3 has 15 residues. Germline lookup yields CDR1 SGHNT and CDR2 YYREEE (reference sequence). CDR3 loop: CASSWGRVGTGELFF. As DNA, the CDR3 is TGTGCCAGCAGCTGGGGGAGGGTTGGCACCGGGGAGCTGTTTTTT.

The J gene is TRBJ2-1, the V gene TRBV20-1, with 8 bases fitting TRBD2. This CDR3 has 15 amino acids. CDR1 and CDR2 (germline): DFQATT, SNEGSKA (reference sequence). V trimming: 0 bases; J trimming: 4 bases; junction bases outside the gene matches: 5. CDR3 DNA sequence: TGCAGTGCTAGAGACGCGGGACTAGAGTACAATGAGCAGTTCTTC. This codes for CSARDAGLEYNEQFF.

The V call is TRBV3-1, the J call TRBJ2-7; 9 bases match TRBD1. This CDR3 has 19 residues. Germline values: CDR1 LGHDT, CDR2 YNNKEL (reference sequence). The ends lost 4 bases at V and 5 bases at J; junction bases unmatched: 21. The CDR3 is CASSPRKPGQGVIGHEQYF. In nucleotides, the CDR3 is TGTGCCAGCAGCCCAAGGAAGCCGGGACAGGGAGTCATCGGCCACGAGCAGTACTTC.

The J gene is TRBJ2-3, the V gene TRBV6-6; 9 nucleotides line up with TRBD1. This CDR3 has 14 residues. The J segment lost 6 bases and the V segment lost 7 bases, leaving 8 bases of the junction unmatched. Germline values: CDR1 MNHNY, CDR2 SVGAGI (reference sequence). CDR3 DNA: TGTGCCAGCAACCGGGACAGGGCTACCGATACGCAGTATTTT. It specifies CASNRDRATDTQYF.

The rearrangement uses TRBV19 and TRBJ2-1; 7 bases align to TRBD2. Looked up from germline, CDR1 is LNHDA and CDR2 is SQIVND (reference sequence). The CDR3 is made up of 15 amino acids. V trimming: 6 bases; J trimming: 4 bases; junction bases outside the gene matches: 9. CDR3 sequence reads: CASSDGLAEYNEQFF. CDR3 DNA: TGTGCCAGTAGCGACGGGCTAGCGGAGTACAATGAGCAGTTCTTC.

The chain combines TRBV12-3 or TRBV12-4 with TRBJ1-2; no reliable D call. The CDR3 is 14 residues long. V lost 3 bases and J 6 bases, leaving 14 bases between the germline ends. CDR3 in DNA: TGTGCCAGCAGTTTGTCGGCGAAGGGCCATGGCTACACCTTC. It encodes CASSLSAKGHGYTF.

The table lists this clonotype with a few counts. This chain connects TRBV5-1 to TRBJ1-4, with D perhaps matching TRBD1 (5 bases). Germline CDR1 and CDR2: SGHRS and YFSETQ. With 2 bases removed from V and 0 bases from J, the gap between germline ends came to 8 bases. The CDR3 length is 15 residues. The CDR3 DNA reads as TGCGCCAGCAGCTTCTCGGGGGCAACTAATGAAAAACTGTTTTTT. It translates to CASSFSGATNEKLFF.

The sample holds a few counts of this clonotype. V and J are TRBV20-1 and TRBJ2-1; D is undetermined. CDR3 length equals 11 residues. V dropped 3 bases and J dropped 8 bases, with 8 bases sitting between them. Germline V gene data show CDR1 as DFQATT and CDR2 as SNEGSKA (reference sequence). CDR3 loop: CSARGLHEQFF. CDR3 nucleotide sequence: TGCAGTGCTAGGGGGTTGCATGAGCAGTTCTTC.

The sample holds one count of this clonotype. V and J are TRBV5-1 and TRBJ2-3; 12 bases agree with TRBD2. After removal of 0 bases from V and 6 bases from J, the junction contained 8 bases not matched to a gene. The CDR3 length is 17 residues. Germline CDR1 SGHRS, CDR2 YFSETQ. The CDR3: CASSLAASGGAADTQYF. The CDR3 bases are TGCGCCAGCAGCTTGGCGGCTAGCGGGGGGGCCGCGGATACGCAGTATTTT.

A few counts support this clonotype. V gene TRBV11-2 combines with J gene TRBJ2-7; D is possibly TRBD1 (5 bases). CDR1 is SGHAT and CDR2 is FQNNGV in the germline V gene. The CDR3 length is 15 residues. Trimming removed 5 bases at V and 3 bases at J, with 17 bases between. The CDR3 DNA follows: TGTGCCAGCAGCCGTGGGCAGGGCCCGGGCTACGAGCAGTACTTC. It is translated as CASSRGQGPGYEQYF.

This clonotype has just a few counts. This rearrangement joins TRBV24-1 to TRBJ1-2, with D unresolved. Germline V lookup: CDR1 KGHDR, CDR2 SFDVKD. Trimming removed 4 bases from V and 2 bases from J, with 10 bases in between. The CDR3 is 14 amino acids. Here the CDR3 reads CATSEDGVNYGYTF. The CDR3 DNA reads as TGTGCCACCAGTGAAGACGGAGTAAACTATGGCTACACCTTC.

This clonotype came up a few times. The gene calls are TRBV5-4 and TRBJ2-4, with TRBD2 identical over 8 bases. Germline trimming cut 1 base from V and 7 bases from J; bases unmatched to any gene: 4. This CDR3 is 14 amino acids long. Germline loops: CDR1 SGHNT, CDR2 YYREEE (reference sequence). CDR3 sequence: CASSLLASGNIQYF. CDR3 sequence (DNA): TGTGCCAGCAGCTTGCTCGCTAGCGGGAACATTCAGTACTTC.

This clonotype was observed a few times. The chain has TRBV12-3 or TRBV12-4 and TRBJ2-4; D possibly uses TRBD1 or TRBD2 (6 bases each). V was shortened by 6 bases and J by 6 bases, with 12 bases between the two germline ends. This CDR3 spans 13 amino acids. The CDR3 loop reads CASRGGQGNIQYF. CDR3 nucleotide sequence: TGTGCCAGCAGGGGGGGACAAGGAAACATTCAGTACTTC.

This clonotype was counted at least ten times. The chain links TRBV12-3 or TRBV12-4 to TRBJ2-3; 7 bases agree with TRBD2. The CDR3 spans 16 residues. Trimming took 6 bases from V and 4 from J; bases not matched to a gene: 13. The CDR3 nucleotides are TGTGCCAGCAGGCCACGACTAGCTGGGTCGGCAGATACGCAGTATTTT. This translates into CASRPRLAGSADTQYF.

This clonotype was found a few times. V gene TRBV5-1 combines with J gene TRBJ2-5, with unresolved D. The V end was cut by 0 bases, the J end by 3 bases, with 6 bases between. Germline lookup yields CDR1 SGHRS and CDR2 YFSETQ. This CDR3 has 13 amino acids. The CDR3 coding sequence is TGCGCCAGCAGCTTGGGTGCCAAAGAGACCCAGTACTTC. It encodes CASSLGAKETQYF.

J is TRBJ1-5 and V is TRBV6-2 or TRBV6-3; D gene unclear. This CDR3 has 14 residues. Germline CDR1 reads MNHEY; CDR2 reads SVGEGT. The V end lost 5 bases, the J end lost 3 bases, and 11 bases lay between the germline ends. CDR3 in DNA: TGTGCCAGCAGTAAAGACGGGAACAATCAGCCCCAGCATTTT. Protein: CASSKDGNNQPQHF.

The V and J genes are TRBV12-3 or TRBV12-4 and TRBJ1-1; D is undetermined. CDR3 length: 14 amino acids. V was pared by 4 bases and J by 10 bases, with 19 bases between. In nucleotides, the CDR3 is TGTGCCAGCAGTTCCTACTCGGGCCCTACGTTAGCTTTCTTT. Encoded protein: CASSSYSGPTLAFF.

This clonotype has a handful of counts. The chain joins TRBV15 to TRBJ2-3; 9 bases agree with TRBD2. The CDR3 extends over 15 amino acids. Looked up from germline, CDR1 is LNHNV and CDR2 is YYDKDF (reference sequence). Trimming removed 4 bases from V and 4 bases from J; junction bases left unmatched: 6. The CDR3, as DNA: TGTGCCACCAGCACCCTTAGCGGGGGCCCAGATACGCAGTATTTT. It yields the protein CATSTLSGGPDTQYF. Full variable domain (missing parts from reference TRBV15 and TRBJ2-3): DAMVIQNPRYQVTQFGKPVTLSCSQTLNHNVMYWYQQKSSQAPKLLFHYYDKDFNNEADTPDNFQSRRPNTSFCFLDIRSPGLGDTAMYLCATSTLSGGPDTQYFGPGTRLTVL.

The chain recombines TRBV6-2 or TRBV6-3 with TRBJ2-3; TRBD2 matches 12 bases. Germline V gives CDR1 MNHEY, CDR2 SVGEGT. V was clipped by 6 bases and J by 1 base; unmatched bases: 5. The CDR3 runs to 16 residues. The chain's CDR3 is CASRPLAGGGTDTQYF. Written as DNA, the CDR3 is TGTGCCAGCAGGCCCCTAGCGGGGGGGGGCACAGATACGCAGTATTTT.

This clonotype has just a few counts. The genes are TRBV12-3 or TRBV12-4 and TRBJ2-2; D might be TRBD1 or TRBD2, each matching 5 bases. V dropped 4 bases and J dropped 4 bases, with 13 bases sitting between them. This CDR3 spans 15 amino acids. The chain's CDR3 is CASSSQTGRTGELFF. The CDR3 bases are TGTGCCAGCAGTTCCCAGACGGGGCGCACCGGGGAGCTGTTTTTT.

The genes are TRBV12-3 or TRBV12-4 and TRBJ2-1, with TRBD2 as a possible D gene (6 bases). Trimming shortened V by 11 bases and J by 4 bases, and 15 bases separated the two germline ends. CDR3 length: 13 residues. The DNA of the CDR3 is TGTGCCTTAGACGGGGGTTTGTACAATGAGCAGTTCTTC. This encodes CALDGGLYNEQFF.

This clonotype was seen a handful of times. The rearrangement links TRBV7-9 to TRBJ1-1; 10 nucleotides agree with TRBD1. V trimming: 5 bases; J trimming: 2 bases; junction bases outside the gene matches: 5. CDR1 SEHNR and CDR2 FQNEAQ come from the germline V gene (reference sequence). This CDR3 contains 15 residues. CDR3 amino acids: CASSGWTGGNTEAFF. The CDR3 DNA reads as TGTGCCAGCAGCGGATGGACAGGGGGAAACACTGAAGCTTTCTTT.

The chain recombines TRBV19 with TRBJ2-3; the D is unclear. This CDR3 contains 14 residues. V was shortened by 3 bases and J by 2 bases, with 9 bases between the two germline ends. Germline-derived CDR1 and CDR2 are LNHDA and SQIVND (reference sequence). The CDR3 loop is CASSMARYTDTQYF. In nucleotides, the CDR3 is TGTGCCAGTAGTATGGCGAGGTACACAGATACGCAGTATTTT.

The chain combines TRBV6-5 with TRBJ1-1, with no clear D. CDR3 size: 15 residues. The germline V gene has CDR1 MNHEY and CDR2 SVGAGI. Deletions cut 2 bases from V and 7 bases from J, with 17 bases between. This CDR3 reads CASSYPGALVGEAFF. The CDR3 DNA reads as TGTGCCAGCAGTTACCCCGGAGCTCTAGTGGGTGAAGCTTTCTTT.